A single sample gave rise to the 9 T cell receptor beta chains below, sequenced in a study of T cell responses to AZD1222 COVID-19 vaccine. Repertoires were generated with immunoSEQ multiplex PCR, while TCRdb's copy carries only in-frame clones and drops some. The sample consists of 95,000 to 150,000 clones, 85% to 95% of them appearing once. The sequenced sample was peripheral blood, obtained 28 days after the second AZD1222 dose. The receptors here all came from an adult who received the AZD1222 COVID-19 vaccine.

The rearrangement uses TRBV30 and TRBJ1-6; a possible D gene is TRBD1 (5 bases). Germline assignment: CDR1 GTSNPN and CDR2 SVGIG (reference sequence). V dropped 4 bases and J dropped 10 bases, with 14 bases sitting between them. The CDR3 has 13 amino acids. In nucleotides, the CDR3 is TGTGCCTGGAATCGGGGGGTAGGATCACCCCTCCACTTT. Its protein product is CAWNRGVGSPLHF.

The J gene is TRBJ2-6, the V gene TRBV6-2 or TRBV6-3, with no clear D. CDR1 MNHEY and CDR2 SVGEGT come from the germline V gene. Trimming stripped 4 bases from V and 0 bases from J, with 4 bases between. The CDR3 length is 14 residues. The CDR3 DNA follows: TGTGCCAGCAGTTCCCTCTCTGGGGCCAACGTCCTGACTTTC. It specifies CASSSLSGANVLTF.

This clone was found many times. This chain links TRBV7-8 with TRBJ1-6, with a tentative D call TRBD1 (5 bases). With 5 bases removed from V and 9 bases from J, the gap between germline ends came to 17 bases. Germline V gene lookup returns CDR1 SGHVS and CDR2 FQNEAQ. The CDR3 runs to 15 residues. The CDR3 DNA reads TGTGCCAGCAGCCCCCGGTCAGGGTTGAGTTCACCCCTCCACTTT. This translates into CASSPRSGLSSPLHF.

V gene TRBV6-2 or TRBV6-3 combines with J gene TRBJ2-7; 7 bases match TRBD1. The V and J ends lost 4 bases and 0 bases, in that order; junction bases with no gene match: 9. The CDR3 is 16 residues long. Per the germline V gene, CDR1 is MNHEY and CDR2 is SVGEGT. The CDR3 DNA is TGTGCCAGCAGTTTTCCACCCGGGACAGTCTCCTACGAGCAGTACTTC. This codes for CASSFPPGTVSYEQYF.

This clone was recorded once. V gene TRBV4-3 combines with J gene TRBJ1-3, with D possibly matching TRBD1 (5 bases). Germline CDR1 LGHNA, CDR2 YSLEER. Trimming cost V 0 bases and J 0 bases, with 12 bases left between them. The CDR3 has 17 amino acids. Here the CDR3 DNA reads TGCGCCAGCAGCCAAGATGCGGGGCCCTACTCTGGAAACACCATATATTTT. Its protein is CASSQDAGPYSGNTIYF.

The chain is built from TRBV7-8 and TRBJ2-1, with D hard to call. Trimming took off 5 bases at V and 4 bases at J, with 15 bases between the two ends. This CDR3 is built from 15 residues. Germline loops: CDR1 SGHVS, CDR2 FQNEAQ. In DNA, the CDR3 is TGTGCCAGCAGCCCCCCGACTGGATCTTACAATGAGCAGTTCTTC. The encoded protein is CASSPPTGSYNEQFF.

This rearrangement joins TRBV23-1 to TRBJ2-2; TRBD1 matches 7 bases. TRBV23-1 is sorted into the ORF group, with uncertain function. The V and J ends lost 1 base and 8 bases, in that order; junction bases with no gene match: 16. The CDR3 sequence is 18 residues long. The CDR3 region is CASSQFSEGDRSTGELFF. The CDR3 DNA reads TGCGCCAGCAGTCAATTTTCCGAGGGGGACAGAAGCACAGGGGAGCTGTTTTTT.

The V call is TRBV12-3 or TRBV12-4, the J call TRBJ1-2; no clear D. V lost 6 bases and J 4 bases, leaving 12 bases between the germline ends. This CDR3 has 13 amino acids. In DNA, the CDR3 is TGTGCCAGCAGCCCAGCGGAAAGCTATGGCTACACCTTC. It codes for CASSPAESYGYTF.

The chain couples TRBV7-2 to TRBJ1-1; no firm D call. V was trimmed by 5 bases and J by 7 bases, leaving 17 bases between them. Per the germline V gene, CDR1 is SGHTA and CDR2 is FQGNSA. The CDR3 has 14 residues. CDR3 coding DNA: TGTGCCAGCAGCCCCCATTCGGGGAGGAGTGAAGCTTTCTTT. It codes for CASSPHSGRSEAFF.